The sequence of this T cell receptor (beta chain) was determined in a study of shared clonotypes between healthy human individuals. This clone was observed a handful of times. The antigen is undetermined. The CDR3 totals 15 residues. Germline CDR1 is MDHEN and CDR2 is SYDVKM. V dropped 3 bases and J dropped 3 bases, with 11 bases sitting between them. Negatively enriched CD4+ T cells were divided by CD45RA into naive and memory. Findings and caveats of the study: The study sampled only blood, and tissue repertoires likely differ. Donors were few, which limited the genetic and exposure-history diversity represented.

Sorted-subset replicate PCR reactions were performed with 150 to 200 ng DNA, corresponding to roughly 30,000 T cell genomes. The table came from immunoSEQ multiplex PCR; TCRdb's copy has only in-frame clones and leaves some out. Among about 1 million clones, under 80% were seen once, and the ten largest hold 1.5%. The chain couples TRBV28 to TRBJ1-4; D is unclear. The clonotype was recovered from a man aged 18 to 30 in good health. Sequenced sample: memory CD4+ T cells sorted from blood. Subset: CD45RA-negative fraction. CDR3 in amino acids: CASSFPNVANEKLFF. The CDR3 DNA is TGTGCCAGCAGTTTTCCGAACGTCGCTAATGAAAAACTGTTTTTT.